A single sample is the source of the 32 T cell receptor beta chains below, sequenced in a study of shared clonotypes between healthy human individuals (dated by TCRdb to about 2020). CD8 naive samples were CD45RO-negative cells positively selected for CCR7, giving a CD45RA+CCR7+ population that excluded TemRA cells. Receptors were amplified or captured by the immunoSEQ multiplex PCR assay. This immuneACCESS table, as held by TCRdb, lists in-frame sequences with V and J called but not all clones. Of the missing ones, under half trace to an unresolved V gene in checked studies; the others have no known cause. Counted in this sample were 660,000 or so clones; approximately 96% of them appeared once. The ten top clones hold 0.11% of the sample. The sample taken for sequencing was naive CD8+ T cells sorted from blood. The cell subset or site label of this sample denotes: CD45RA+CCR7+. All receptors come from a woman in her 30s in good health.

This clone turned up a few times. This chain uses TRBV20-1 with TRBJ2-7; D remains ambiguous. The CDR3 covers 11 residues. V was cut by 6 bases and J by 2 bases, with 8 bases left in between. CDR1 and CDR2 (germline): DFQATT, SNEGSKA (reference sequence). The CDR3 loop is CSALWPYEQYF. In DNA form, the CDR3 reads TGCAGTGCCCTGTGGCCCTACGAGCAGTACTTC.

The chain couples TRBV30 to TRBJ2-1, with 7 nucleotides matching TRBD1. This CDR3 region has 15 residues. J was trimmed by 7 bases and V by 4 bases; bases with no gene match: 13. Germline V gives CDR1 GTSNPN, CDR2 SVGIG (reference sequence). The CDR3 DNA reads TGTGCCTGGATCCCCTCAGGGGGAGTGGGAAATGAGCAGTTCTTC. It translates to CAWIPSGGVGNEQFF.

This clone was counted between two and nine times. Within the sample, other DNA sequences also encode this same CDR3. The chain is built from TRBV19 and TRBJ2-7, with 8 positions matching TRBD1. The CDR3 extends over 14 amino acids. V gave up 4 bases and J gave up 4 bases; unmatched junction bases: 6. Germline V gene data show CDR1 as LNHDA and CDR2 as SQIVND (reference sequence). In DNA form, the CDR3 reads TGTGCCAGTAGTACCGGACAGGGTGGGTACGAGCAGTACTTC. Translation: CASSTGQGGYEQYF.

The chain couples TRBV6-1 to TRBJ2-3; D is ambiguous. V was shortened by 1 base and J by 0 bases, with 14 bases between the two germline ends. This CDR3 spans 17 amino acids. Germline V gene sequence: CDR1 MNHNS, CDR2 SASEGT. The CDR3 DNA reads as TGTGCCAGCAGTGAAGGATCCGATCCACCTAGCACAGATACGCAGTATTTT. It codes for CASSEGSDPPSTDTQYF.

The rearrangement links TRBV5-6 to TRBJ2-7, with D perhaps being TRBD1 or TRBD2 (5 bases each). CDR1 and CDR2 (germline): SGHDT, YYEEEE. V dropped 2 bases and J dropped 3 bases, with 12 bases sitting between them. This CDR3 has 14 residues. CDR3 amino acids: CASSLRDQRYEQYF. The CDR3, as DNA: TGTGCCAGCAGCTTAAGGGACCAACGCTACGAGCAGTACTTC.

The chain couples TRBV27 to TRBJ2-1, with 12 bases identical to TRBD2. CDR1 is MNHEY and CDR2 is SMNVEV in the germline V gene (reference sequence). There are 17 residues in the CDR3. V lost 2 bases, J lost 3 bases, and 5 bases stayed unmatched. CDR3 coding DNA: TGTGCCAGCAGTTTAACTAGCGGGAGGTTCGTCTACAATGAGCAGTTCTTC. This sequence encodes CASSLTSGRFVYNEQFF.

The CDR3 is CASSFGDEQYF. In DNA, the CDR3 is TGTGCCAGCAGCTTCGGGGACGAGCAGTACTTC. This chain connects TRBV11-3 to TRBJ2-7, with a weak D call TRBD2 (5 bases). Looked up from germline, CDR1 is SGHNT and CDR2 is YENEEA. V lost 3 bases, J lost 5 bases, and 5 bases lay in between. The CDR3 has 11 amino acids.

V and J are TRBV6-6 and TRBJ2-7, with 12 bases that match TRBD1. CDR1 is MNHNY, CDR2 SVGAGI, per germline (reference sequence). Trimming cost V 8 bases and J 3 bases; bases outside gene matches: 5. CDR3 size: 14 residues. For the CDR3, the DNA is TGTGCCAGCTGCCGGGACAGGGGGCTCTACGAGCAGTACTTC. Encoded protein: CASCRDRGLYEQYF.

This clone is a singleton in its sample. J is TRBJ2-5 and V is TRBV7-2; D gene unclear. The CDR3 has 12 amino acids. Looked up from germline, CDR1 is SGHTA and CDR2 is FQGNSA. Trimming cost V 1 base and J 4 bases, with 4 bases left between them. The CDR3 region has the DNA TGTGCCAGCAGCTTAGTAACAGAGACCCAGTACTTC. Translation gives CASSLVTETQYF.

The V and J genes are TRBV27 and TRBJ2-1, with a possible D match to TRBD2 (6 bases). The V gene's germline CDR1 is MNHEY and CDR2 SMNVEV (reference sequence). The CDR3 spans 15 residues. Trimming cost V 1 base and J 2 bases, with 9 bases left between them. Written as DNA, the CDR3 is TGTGCCAGCAGTTTATGGGGCGGGACCTACAATGAGCAGTTCTTC. It translates to CASSLWGGTYNEQFF.

The chain uses TRBV2 and TRBJ2-7; 13 bases fit TRBD2. This CDR3 contains 16 residues. Germline CDR1 and CDR2: SNHLY and FYNNEI. Losses at the gene ends were 4 bases for V and 4 bases for J; bases not matched to a gene: 7. Here the CDR3 DNA reads TGTGCCAGCAGTGTGCCAGAGGGACTAGCGGGGTACGAGCAGTACTTC. Translated, it gives CASSVPEGLAGYEQYF.

The rearrangement links TRBV28 to TRBJ1-5; 7 nucleotides line up with TRBD1. The CDR3 runs 14 residues. V lost 3 bases, J lost 5 bases, and 4 bases stayed unmatched. Germline CDR1 MDHEN, CDR2 SYDVKM. CDR3 DNA sequence: TGTGCCAGCAGTTTTTCAGGGACAGATCAGCCCCAGCATTTT. Protein sequence: CASSFSGTDQPQHF.

V usage is TRBV28 and J usage is TRBJ2-7; no definite D call. V gave up 6 bases and J gave up 5 bases, with 14 bases separating them. The CDR3 runs to 13 residues. Germline CDR1 and CDR2: MDHEN and SYDVKM. The chain's CDR3 is CASSAVLEDEQYF. Written as DNA, the CDR3 is TGTGCCAGCAGCGCCGTCCTTGAGGACGAGCAGTACTTC.

This clone was seen only a few times. V gene TRBV27 combines with J gene TRBJ1-4; 9 nucleotides match TRBD1. The CDR3 is 14 residues long. Per germline, CDR1 MNHEY and CDR2 SMNVEV (reference sequence). The V and J ends lost 5 bases and 7 bases, in that order; junction bases with no gene match: 5. The CDR3 here is CASSPGTGFEKLFF. In DNA, the CDR3 is TGTGCCAGCAGTCCCGGGACAGGGTTTGAAAAACTGTTTTTT.

CDR3: CASSPLYSPWRAMNTEAFF. In DNA form, the CDR3 reads TGTGCCAGCTCACCACTATACTCCCCTTGGAGGGCGATGAACACTGAAGCTTTCTTT. The rearrangement uses TRBV18 and TRBJ1-1; D is unclear. The CDR3 spans 19 residues. CDR1 is KGHSH, CDR2 LQKENI, per germline. V lost 1 base to trimming and J lost 0 bases, with 21 bases between them.

V usage is TRBV21-1 and J usage is TRBJ2-3; no DNA check was done on the table's D call, TRBD2. TRBV21-1 is deemed a pseudogene. The CDR3 consists of 17 residues. In nucleotides, the CDR3 is TGTGCCAGCAAACCGGGAGTAGCTTCTGCTAGCACAGATACGCAGTATTTT. It encodes CASKPGVASASTDTQYF.

Worth noting for this clone: This sample also contains other DNA sequences that code for the same CDR3. V usage is TRBV9 and J usage is TRBJ2-3; 11 bases are shared with TRBD2. Looked up from germline, CDR1 is SGDLS and CDR2 is YYNGEE. The CDR3 totals 17 residues. V was pared by 0 bases and J by 3 bases, with 6 bases of the junction left unmatched. CDR3: CASSVGASGRLTDTQYF. The CDR3 nucleotides read TGTGCCAGCAGCGTAGGGGCTAGCGGGAGGTTAACAGATACGCAGTATTTT.

The CDR3 sequence: CASRPGRGNGYTF. CDR3 DNA sequence: TGTGCCAGTAGACCTGGGCGGGGGAATGGCTACACCTTC. V usage is TRBV19 and J usage is TRBJ1-2; TRBD1 is a possible D gene (5 bases). The germline V gene encodes CDR1 LNHDA and CDR2 SQIVND (reference sequence). The CDR3 runs 13 residues. Between the trimmed V and J ends, which lost 6 bases and 6 bases, there was a span of 14 bases.

The V and J genes are TRBV28 and TRBJ2-5, with D tentatively TRBD2 (6 bases). The J call is in doubt because the DNA end fits TRBJ2-7 better. The CDR3 has 13 amino acids. CDR1 MDHEN and CDR2 SYDVKM come from the germline V gene. The CDR3 protein is CASRPRGYYEQYF. The CDR3 nucleotides read TGTGCCAGCCGCCCCCGGGGGTACTACGAGCAGTACTTC.

This chain connects TRBV7-8 to TRBJ2-7; 9 nucleotides agree with TRBD1. The germline gives CDR1 SGHVS, CDR2 FQNEAQ. The CDR3 is 16 residues long. V dropped 1 base and J dropped 5; count of bases not matched to a gene: 9. For the CDR3, the DNA is TGTGCCAGCAGCTTAGAACCGGGACAGGGATTGAACGAGCAGTACTTC. It codes for CASSLEPGQGLNEQYF.

The J gene is TRBJ2-1, the V gene TRBV7-9; 7 nucleotides agree with TRBD2. The CDR3 is 16 residues long. J was trimmed by 2 bases and V by 7 bases; bases with no gene match: 11. Germline V gene sequence: CDR1 SEHNR, CDR2 FQNEAQ (reference sequence). CDR3 bases: TGTGCCAGCAAACCCCTAGCGGTGGGAACCTACAATGAGCAGTTCTTC. This codes for CASKPLAVGTYNEQFF.

Notes on this clone: A read error is possible here, since a much larger clone lies one base away. Other DNA sequences of this sample code for an identical CDR3. The rearrangement links TRBV9 to TRBJ2-7; 11 bases are a match to TRBD1. Germline-derived CDR1 and CDR2 are SGDLS and YYNGEE. The CDR3 is 14 residues long. Trimming cost V 4 bases and J 3 bases; bases outside gene matches: 3. The CDR3 DNA reads as TGTGCCAGCAGCTCCGGGACAGGGGGCTACGAGCAGTACTTC. Translated: CASSSGTGGYEQYF.

V and J are TRBV19 and TRBJ1-5; no definite D call. The V gene lost 3 bases and the J gene lost 2 bases, with 17 bases spanning the gap. Germline CDR1 reads LNHDA; CDR2 reads SQIVND (reference sequence). This CDR3 region has 17 residues. CDR3 DNA sequence: TGTGCCAGTAGTATCCCTGGAGGCGGCGATGGCAATCAGCCCCAGCATTTT. Its translation: CASSIPGGGDGNQPQHF.

The rearrangement uses TRBV30 and TRBJ2-2, with D unclear. Trimming pared 1 base from V and 7 bases from J, leaving 7 bases between. This CDR3 is 12 amino acids long. CDR1 is GTSNPN, CDR2 SVGIG, per germline (reference sequence). The CDR3 nucleotides are TGTGCCTGGAGTGGACTGGACGGGGAGCTGTTTTTT. It translates to CAWSGLDGELFF.

This chain joins TRBV4-1 and TRBJ2-7, with D possibly being TRBD2 (6 bases). Trimming stripped 0 bases from V and 0 bases from J, with 9 bases between. CDR1 is MGHRA, CDR2 YSYEKL, per germline. The CDR3 loop spans 15 amino acids. The CDR3 region is CASSQEDSGSYEQYF. CDR3 nucleotide sequence: TGCGCCAGCAGCCAAGAGGATAGCGGCTCCTACGAGCAGTACTTC.

The V and J genes are TRBV29-1 and TRBJ1-2, with D unresolved. Looked up from germline, CDR1 is SQVTM and CDR2 is ANQGSEA. The CDR3 loop spans 16 amino acids. V lost 4 bases, J lost 3 bases, and 21 bases lay in between. In DNA form, the CDR3 reads TGCAGCGTTGGTCTTGGGGAGGCTCTCCCCCACTATGGCTACACCTTC. Translating gives CSVGLGEALPHYGYTF.

This clone occurred a few times. The junction departs from germline at one end; a sequencing error may be responsible. This chain joins TRBV19 and TRBJ2-1, with unresolved D. In germline, CDR1 is LNHDA, CDR2 SQIVND (reference sequence). This CDR3 has 14 amino acids. The CDR3 DNA reads as TGTGCCAGTAGTAATCCGTACTCCGACAATGAGCAGTTCTTC. Translated, it gives CASSNPYSDNEQFF.

The rearrangement joins TRBV28 to TRBJ1-1; TRBD1 might be the D (5 bases). Trimming cost V 5 bases and J 0 bases, with 16 bases left between them. Germline V gene data show CDR1 as MDHEN and CDR2 as SYDVKM. This CDR3 region has 16 residues. The chain's CDR3 is CASSPQRGYMNTEAFF. The CDR3, as DNA: TGTGCCAGCAGTCCCCAACGGGGGTATATGAACACTGAAGCTTTCTTT. Combining the CDR3 with reference TRBV28 and TRBJ1-1 gives the whole variable domain DVKVTQSSRYLVKRTGEKVFLECVQDMDHENMFWYRQDPGLGLRLIYFSYDVKMKEKGDIPEGYSVSREKKERFSLILESASTNQTSMYLCASSPQRGYMNTEAFFGQGTRLTVV.

The chain joins TRBV6-5 to TRBJ2-2; D perhaps matches TRBD2 (5 bases). CDR1 and CDR2 (germline): MNHEY, SVGAGI. Trimming removed 7 bases at V and 2 bases at J, with 8 bases between. The CDR3 loop spans 13 amino acids. DNA of the CDR3: TGTGCCAGCAAAGCGGATAACACCGGGGAGCTGTTTTTT. This encodes CASKADNTGELFF.

The chain carries TRBV6-5 and TRBJ2-6, with D possibly TRBD2 on 5 matching bases. Germline values: CDR1 MNHEY, CDR2 SVGAGI. This CDR3 has 13 amino acids. V lost 7 bases to trimming and J lost 4 bases, with 8 bases between them. The CDR3 DNA reads as TGTGCCAGCAAGACTACCGGGGCCAACGTCCTGACTTTC. Translation: CASKTTGANVLTF.

V usage is TRBV28 and J usage is TRBJ1-4; TRBD1 matches 7 bases. V trimming: 6 bases; J trimming: 8 bases; junction bases outside the gene matches: 18. In germline, CDR1 is MDHEN, CDR2 SYDVKM. The CDR3 spans 17 residues. The CDR3 loop reads CASSPPWTGPMGEKLFF. The CDR3 DNA sequence: TGTGCCAGCAGCCCTCCCTGGACAGGACCAATGGGGGAAAAACTGTTTTTT.

V is TRBV5-5 and J is TRBJ1-1; D ambiguous. The CDR3 spans 15 residues. Trimming pared 4 bases from V and 3 bases from J, leaving 16 bases between. Germline-derived CDR1 and CDR2 are SGHKS and YYEKEE (reference sequence). In DNA, the CDR3 is TGTGCCAGCAGCCGATACGGGTCGTGGTACACTGAAGCTTTCTTT. This translates into CASSRYGSWYTEAFF.